This is a list of T cell receptor beta chains from one sample in a study of T cell changes during pregnancy in multiple sclerosis. Produced via immunoSEQ multiplex PCR; TCRdb's table is partial and in-frame only. Seen here are 65,000 to 75,000 clones, 85% to 95% observed once, and the top ten hold approximately 3%. The source material was CD8+ T cells from peripheral blood mononuclear cells, sampled in the third trimester of pregnancy. These receptors originate from a female donor in good health, enrolled as a control in a pregnancy study. CDR3s include the opening cysteine and the closing phenylalanine or tryptophan.

v_call cdr3_aa
TRBV4-3 CASSHLKQGHGYTF
TRBV7-9 CASSLLQGDYGYTF
TRBV27 CASMGTRTGYTF
TRBV5-4 CASSGNRGSSYNEQFF
TRBV10-3 CATSSGDTEAFF
TRBV7-6 CASSLNRGRTNEKLFF
TRBV27 CASSLGSSGYEQYF
TRBV12-5 CASGLRDGYTF
TRBV19 CASRQAHYGYTF
TRBV5-6 CASSLRASGEQYF
TRBV27 CASSLSTGGSGPEAFF
TRBV7-9 CASSWGTSGGADEQFF
TRBV19 CASSGQGLSYEQYF
TRBV6-5 CASSYGSTDWWGYTF
TRBV7-2 CASSFWPAANYGYTF
TRBV7-9 CASSLPSTGNTEAFF
TRBV6-1 CASSGITEFNQPQHF